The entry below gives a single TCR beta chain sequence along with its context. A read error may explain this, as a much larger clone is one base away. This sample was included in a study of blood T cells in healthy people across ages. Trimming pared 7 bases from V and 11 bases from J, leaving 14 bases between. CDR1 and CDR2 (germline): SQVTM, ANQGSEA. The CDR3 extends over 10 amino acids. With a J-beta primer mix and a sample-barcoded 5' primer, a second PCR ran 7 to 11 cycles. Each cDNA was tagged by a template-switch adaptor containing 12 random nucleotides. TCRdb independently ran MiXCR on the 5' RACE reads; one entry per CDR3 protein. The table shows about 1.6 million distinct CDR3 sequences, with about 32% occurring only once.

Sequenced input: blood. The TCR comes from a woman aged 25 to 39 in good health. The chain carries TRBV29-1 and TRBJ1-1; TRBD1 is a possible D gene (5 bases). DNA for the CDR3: TGCAGCGCCGCGACAGTTAGGGCTTTCTTT. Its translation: CSAATVRAFF.